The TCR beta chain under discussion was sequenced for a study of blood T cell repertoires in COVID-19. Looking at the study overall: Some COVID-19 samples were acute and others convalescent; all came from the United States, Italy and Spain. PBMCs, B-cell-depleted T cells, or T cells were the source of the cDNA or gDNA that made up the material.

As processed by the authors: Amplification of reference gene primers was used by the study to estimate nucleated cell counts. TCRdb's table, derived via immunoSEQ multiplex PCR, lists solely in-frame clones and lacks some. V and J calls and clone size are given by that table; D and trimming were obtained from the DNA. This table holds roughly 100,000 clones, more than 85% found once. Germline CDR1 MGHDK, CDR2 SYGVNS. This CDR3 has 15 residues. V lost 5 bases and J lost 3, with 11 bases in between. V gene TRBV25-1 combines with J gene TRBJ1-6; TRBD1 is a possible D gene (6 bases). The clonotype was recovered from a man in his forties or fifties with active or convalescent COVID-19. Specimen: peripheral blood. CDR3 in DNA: TGTGCCAGCAGTAAGGGACAAAACTATAATTCACCCCTCCACTTT. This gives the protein CASSKGQNYNSPLHF.